This paragraph reports one T cell receptor (beta chain). Its antigen is not known. The table came from immunoSEQ multiplex PCR; TCRdb's copy has only in-frame clones and leaves some out. The sample shows approximately 280,000 clones, approximately 76% of them seen only once. These data originate in a study of cytotoxic CD8 clonotypes in ibrutinib-treated CLL. Study at large: Once treatment had gone on for a median of around eleven months, range 6 to 36, response samples were drawn. Points from the study as a whole: Sustained-remission and progressing patients had unequal sampling times. Starting clonality was above that of age-matched healthy donors and tracked circulating CD8+ T-cell counts. Among the clonotypes, public ones were uncommon and contracted or held stable on treatment.

The CDR3 contains 19 residues. CDR1 and CDR2 (germline): SGHVS, FNYEAQ. J lost 4 bases, V lost 4 bases, and 17 bases had no gene match. This chain joins TRBV7-6 and TRBJ2-2; 8 bases line up with TRBD2. Sequenced material: PBMCs, taken at disease progression, from a patient treated with ibrutinib. This receptor was taken from a human donor with chronic lymphocytic leukemia. The CDR3 bases are TGTGCCAGCAGCTCGTATATCGCCCGGGGGGGCCGGATCACCGGGGAGCTGTTTTTT. It translates to CASSSYIARGGRITGELFF.